This T cell receptor (beta chain) was sequenced for a study of early T cells in non-severe SARS-CoV-2 infection. Findings and limits, study-wide: Matches to VDJdb favored anti-spike CD8 responses and missed private and CD4 specificities.

There are 14 residues in the CDR3. Trimming stripped 0 bases from V and 7 bases from J, with 12 bases between. Germline lookup yields CDR1 SEHNR and CDR2 FQNEAQ (reference sequence). Only a few counts were recorded for this clonotype. Its antigen remains unknown. Each single cDNA molecule received a unique molecular identifier. TCRdb processed the 5' RACE reads anew with MiXCR; each CDR3 protein has one entry. The table shows tens of thousands of distinct CDR3 sequences, with over 6.5% occurring only once. The chain uses TRBV7-9 and TRBJ1-2, with a possible D match to TRBD1 (5 bases). What was sequenced was whole blood. The TCR was taken from an adult who was a healthcare worker with PCR-confirmed SARS-CoV-2 infection or an uninfected control (not recorded which). CDR3 coding DNA: TGTGCCAGCAGCTTAGCTTTAGGGGTTCTTGGCTACACCTTC. Its translation: CASSLALGVLGYTF.